This TCR beta chain was found in a study of beta chain features in type 1 diabetes. Expressed TCRB transcripts were sequenced after all isolated RNA was converted to cDNA. Sequencing used immunoSEQ multiplex PCR; TCRdb keeps in-frame clones, though not all of them. Of around 41,000 clones listed, 65% to 80% were seen once; the top ten hold approximately 1.6%. General study results and limits: Here, the possible influence of HLA type (on TCRB rearrangement) remained unresolved. People with Type 1 diabetes carried modestly yet significantly shorter TCRB CDR3s in all four CD4+ subsets. Any PCR bias toward short templates would affect both groups alike. When VDJ junctions were examined, type 1 diabetes patients showed fewer insertions and more deletions.

Sorted CD4+ subsets: naive, central memory, regulatory, stem cell-like memory (CD45RO/CCR7/CD25/CD127/CD95/CD27 panel). A note on this clone: What it binds is not known.

This receptor was taken from a man aged 25-45 years with type 1 diabetes. Some clones in this sample may be carry-over from other donors' samples. The sample taken for sequencing was Tregs from blood.

This chain's CDR3 is CASSPKDTGGAQDTQYF. The DNA of the CDR3 is TGTGCCAGCAGCCCGAAAGACACAGGGGGTGCGCAGGATACGCAGTATTTT. The V gene is TRBV5-5, the J gene TRBJ2-3, with 8 bases fitting TRBD1. This CDR3 is built from 17 residues. Germline assignment: CDR1 SGHKS and CDR2 YYEKEE (reference sequence). The J segment lost 6 bases and the V segment lost 4 bases, leaving 16 bases of the junction unmatched.